These 17 T cell receptor beta chains originate from one sample sequenced in a study of glioma-infiltrating T cells. Using RNA template, CDR3s of TCR alpha and beta were amplified with iRepertoire arm-PCR. MiXCR, run by TCRdb on the multiplex PCR reads, gives a single entry per CDR3 protein. The sample has approximately 12,000 distinct CDR3 sequences, about a quarter seen once; the top ten hold roughly two fifths. The source material was glioma tissue, nonneoplastic brain tissue, or PBMCs (not recorded which). The origin of the receptors is a human donor with low-grade glioma or glioblastoma, undergoing nonglioma brain surgery, or in good health (not recorded which).

About this clonotype: This may come from a read error, since a much larger clone is one base off. V is TRBV7-2 and J is TRBJ2-1, with unresolved D. The CDR3 is made up of 12 amino acids. Germline V gives CDR1 SGHTA, CDR2 FQGNSA. This CDR3 is CASSYRYNVQFF. The CDR3 region has the DNA TGTGCCAGCAGCTACCGCTACAATGTGCAGTTCTTC. Full variable domain (rest looked up from reference TRBV7-2 and TRBJ2-1): GAGVSQSPSNKVTEKGKDVELRCDPISGHTALYWYRQSLGQGLEFLIYFQGNSAPDKSGLPSDRFSAERTGGSVSTLTIQRTQQEDSAVYLCASSYRYNVQFFGPGTRLTVL.

Concerning this clonotype itself: A single base separates this from a much larger clone, so it may be a read error. The V call is TRBV20-1, the J call TRBJ1-5; possibly TRBD1 for D (5 bases). Germline V gives CDR1 DFQATT, CDR2 SNEGSKA (reference sequence). This CDR3 is 17 amino acids long. Here the CDR3 reads CSARGVGVAYSSQPQHF. For the CDR3, the DNA is TGCAGTGCTAGAGGAGTGGGGGTCGCCTATAGCAGTCAGCCCCAGCATTTT.

On this clonotype: A single base separates this from a much larger clone, so it may be a read error. This chain connects TRBV7-2 to TRBJ2-7; D gene ambiguous. Between the trimmed V and J ends, which lost 5 bases and 6 bases, there was a span of 23 bases. The CDR3 has 16 amino acids. Germline V gene sequence: CDR1 SGHTA, CDR2 FQGNSA. The CDR3 loop is CASSPSKAKTHSEQYF. The CDR3 DNA reads TGTGCCAGCAGCCCCAGTAAGGCTAAAACGCATTCCGAGCAGTACTTC. The variable domain in full, completed from reference TRBV7-2 and TRBJ2-7, reads GAGVSQSPSNKVTEKGKDVELRCDPISGHTALYWYRQSLGQGLEFLIYFQGNSAPDKSGLPSDRFSAERTGGSVSTLTIQRTQQEDSAVYLCASSPSKAKTHSEQYFGPGTRLTVT.

This clonotype was detected many times. The rearrangement uses TRBV20-1 and TRBJ2-4; TRBD2 might be the D (5 bases). This CDR3 comprises 13 residues. Germline loops: CDR1 DFQATT, CDR2 SNEGSKA (reference sequence). The ends were cut back, 5 bases at V and 3 bases at J, with 11 bases in the middle. The CDR3 nucleotides are TGCAGTGCTTTGTTGGGAGTCAAAAACATTCAGTACTTC. Translated: CSALLGVKNIQYF.

As concerns this clonotype: Just one base apart from a much larger clone, this may be a read error. This sequence joins TRBV6-6 and TRBJ2-7; D unclear. Trimming left V 6 bases short and J 0 bases short, with 15 bases between. Germline CDR1 MNHNY, CDR2 SVGAGI (reference sequence). CDR3 length: 15 amino acids. CDR3 nucleotides: TGTGCCAGCAGCCAGACCGACTCGCCCTCCTACGAGCAGTACGTC. As protein: CASSQTDSPSYEQYV.

This clonotype occurred a few times. The J gene is TRBJ1-2, the V gene TRBV19; D ambiguous. V was clipped by 4 bases and J by 6 bases, with 9 bases between them. The CDR3 extends over 12 amino acids. Germline V gene sequence: CDR1 LNHDA, CDR2 SQIVND (reference sequence). The CDR3 sequence is CASSREADGYTF. CDR3 sequence (DNA): TGTGCCAGTAGTAGGGAGGCGGATGGCTACACCTTC. Full variable domain (missing parts from reference TRBV19 and TRBJ1-2): DGGITQSPKYLFRKEGQNVTLSCEQNLNHDAMYWYRQDPGQGLRLIYYSQIVNDFQKGDIAEGYSVSREKKESFPLTVTSAQKNPTAFYLCASSREADGYTFGSGTRLTVV.

This clonotype was counted only a few times. The chain uses TRBV2 and TRBJ1-1; D ambiguous. The ends were cut back, 0 bases at V and 0 bases at J, with 8 bases in the middle. The CDR3 length is 15 residues. Germline V CDR1 and CDR2: SNHLY, FYNNEI. The CDR3 protein is CASSEARLVNTEAFF. The CDR3 nucleotides read TGTGCCAGCAGTGAAGCGCGGCTGGTGAACACTGAAGCTTTCTTT.

This clonotype was counted only a few times. The V call is TRBV30, the J call TRBJ2-5, with D unclear. The V and J ends lost 0 bases and 5 bases respectively, with 7 bases between them. Per germline, CDR1 GTSNPN and CDR2 SVGIG (reference sequence). There are 12 residues in the CDR3. CDR3 in amino acids: CAWSVVVETQYF. In DNA, the CDR3 is TGTGCCTGGAGTGTGGTAGTCGAGACCCAGTACTTC.

This chain uses TRBV9 with TRBJ2-7; D uncertain. The germline V gene has CDR1 SGDLS and CDR2 YYNGEE. The V gene lost 4 bases and the J gene lost 3 bases, with 8 bases spanning the gap. The CDR3 spans 12 residues. The CDR3 nucleotides are TGTGCCAGCAGCCCCTCGGACTACGAGCAGTACTTC. It yields the protein CASSPSDYEQYF.

This clonotype was seen repeatedly, ten times or more. This sequence joins TRBV7-9 and TRBJ2-5, with unresolved D. There are 15 residues in the CDR3. Trimming cost V 1 base and J 2 bases, with 11 bases left between them. Germline lookup yields CDR1 SEHNR and CDR2 FQNEAQ (reference sequence). The CDR3 DNA reads as TGTGCCAGCAGCTTAGGAGGTAGCACACAAGAGACCCAGTACTTC. Its translation: CASSLGGSTQETQYF.

This chain connects TRBV5-1 to TRBJ2-5; D may be TRBD2 (5 bases). CDR1 is SGHRS, CDR2 YFSETQ, per germline. The CDR3 totals 15 residues. Deletions cut 4 bases from V and 0 bases from J, with 13 bases between. CDR3 in DNA: TGCGCCAGCAGCACCCGACTACCGTACCAAGAGACCCAGTACTTC. This gives the protein CASSTRLPYQETQYF.

This clonotype is judged medium-sized. The chain joins TRBV6-2 or TRBV6-3 to TRBJ2-5; 11 positions agree with TRBD2. V gave up 2 bases and J gave up 4 bases; unmatched junction bases: 0. This CDR3 contains 14 residues. Per germline, CDR1 MNHEY and CDR2 SVGEGT. The CDR3 protein is CASSYGTSGETQYF. The CDR3 region has the DNA TGTGCCAGCAGTTACGGGACTAGCGGAGAGACCCAGTACTTC.

About this clonotype itself: This may be a read error, as it is one base from a much larger clone. The chain couples TRBV6-1 to TRBJ1-5; TRBD1 is a possible D gene (5 bases). The CDR3 spans 15 residues. Trimming removed 6 bases from V and 2 bases from J, with 14 bases in between. Germline values: CDR1 MNHNS, CDR2 SASEGT. In DNA, the CDR3 is TGTGCCAGCAGCCTCCAGGGTCGGGGCAATCAGCCCCAGCATTTT. As protein: CASSLQGRGNQPQHF.

This clonotype was detected a few times. CDR3 sequence (DNA): TGTGCCATCAGTGAGTCGGGGGATGCGGACTATGGCTACACCTTC. Translated: CAISESGDADYGYTF. The chain uses TRBV10-3 and TRBJ1-2, with D possibly matching TRBD1 (5 bases). CDR3 size: 15 residues. V was cut by 0 bases and J by 3 bases, with 11 bases left in between. Germline V lookup: CDR1 ENHRY, CDR2 SYGVKD.

Of note for this clonotype: Given a much more abundant clone one base away, this may be a read error. The V and J genes are TRBV27 and TRBJ1-5, with D unclear. Trimming removed 4 bases at V and 3 bases at J, with 7 bases between. The germline V gene has CDR1 MNHEY and CDR2 SMNVEV (reference sequence). The CDR3 runs to 13 residues. CDR3 amino acids: CASSYYYNQPQHF. As DNA, the CDR3 is TGTGCCAGCAGTTACTATTACAATCAGCCCCAGCATTTT.

J is TRBJ2-1 and V is TRBV10-2, with TRBD2 identical over 14 bases. The CDR3 has 16 amino acids. The V and J ends lost 6 bases and 2 bases, in that order; junction bases with no gene match: 3. Germline-derived CDR1 and CDR2 are WSHSY and SAAADI. CDR3 protein: CASSRGLAGAYNEQFF. The CDR3 DNA follows: TGCGCCAGCAGCCGGGGACTAGCGGGAGCCTACAATGAGCAGTTCTTC.

In the case of this clonotype: Since a much larger clone is just one base distant, this may be a read error. The CDR3 reads CASDPKRTGELFF. In nucleotides, the CDR3 is TGTGCCAGCGACCCAAAGAGGACCGGGGAGCTGTTTTTT. The chain employs TRBV27 and TRBJ2-2; D remains ambiguous. Trimming shortened V by 8 bases and J by 5 bases, and 12 bases separated the two germline ends. CDR1 and CDR2 (germline): MNHEY, SMNVEV (reference sequence). The CDR3 loop spans 13 amino acids.